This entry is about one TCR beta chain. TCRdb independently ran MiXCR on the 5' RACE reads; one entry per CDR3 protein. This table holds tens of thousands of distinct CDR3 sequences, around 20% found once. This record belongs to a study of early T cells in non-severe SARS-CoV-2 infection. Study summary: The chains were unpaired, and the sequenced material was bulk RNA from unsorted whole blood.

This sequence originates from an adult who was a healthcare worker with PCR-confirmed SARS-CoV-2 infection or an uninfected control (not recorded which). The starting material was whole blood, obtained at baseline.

DNA for the CDR3: TGCAGCGTTGAAGAAGGGCAGGTGGCCTATAATTCACCCCTCCACTTT. Translated, it gives CSVEEGQVAYNSPLHF. The V and J genes are TRBV29-1 and TRBJ1-6; no clear D gene. CDR1 is SQVTM and CDR2 is ANQGSEA in the germline V gene. Between the trimmed V and J ends, which lost 0 bases and 2 bases, there was a span of 11 bases. The CDR3 loop spans 16 amino acids.